The present T cell receptor beta chain was sequenced within a study of Graves' ophthalmopathy and Graves' hyperthyroidism. The sequenced template was RNA, covering the TCR beta CDR3 region. HTBI-primed RT-PCR formed the first round, and a multiplex PCR formed the second. A single record per CDR3 protein comes from TCRdb applying MiXCR to the multiplex PCR reads. The sample has roughly 1.1 million distinct CDR3 sequences, 35% to 40% seen once; the top ten hold around 10%. V was clipped by 7 bases and J by 4 bases, with 14 bases between them. The CDR3 covers 13 residues. Germline values: CDR1 ENHRY, CDR2 SYGVKD.

Sequenced input: peripheral blood or thyroid tissue (not recorded which). The genes are TRBV10-3 and TRBJ2-7, with a possible D match to TRBD1 (5 bases). The TCR comes from an adult man with Graves' hyperthyroidism. The CDR3 nucleotides are TGTGCCATCATGCCCGGGCAGGGTTACGAGCAGTACTTC. Amino acid sequence: CAIMPGQGYEQYF.